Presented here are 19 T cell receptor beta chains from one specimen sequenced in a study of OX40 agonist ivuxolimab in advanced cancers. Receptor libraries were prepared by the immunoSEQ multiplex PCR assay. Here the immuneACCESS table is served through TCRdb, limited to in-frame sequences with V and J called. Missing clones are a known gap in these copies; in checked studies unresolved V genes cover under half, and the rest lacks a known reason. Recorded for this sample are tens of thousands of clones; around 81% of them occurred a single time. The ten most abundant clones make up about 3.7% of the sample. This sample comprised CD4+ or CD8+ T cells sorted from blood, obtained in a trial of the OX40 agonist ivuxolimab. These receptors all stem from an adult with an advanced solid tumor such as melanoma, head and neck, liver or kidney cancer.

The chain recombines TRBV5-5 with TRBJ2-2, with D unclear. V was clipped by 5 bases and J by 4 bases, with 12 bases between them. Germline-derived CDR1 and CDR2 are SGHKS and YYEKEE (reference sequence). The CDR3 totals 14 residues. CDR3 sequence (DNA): TGTGCCAGCAGTCGCGACTGGGCCACCGGGGAGCTGTTTTTT. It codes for CASSRDWATGELFF.

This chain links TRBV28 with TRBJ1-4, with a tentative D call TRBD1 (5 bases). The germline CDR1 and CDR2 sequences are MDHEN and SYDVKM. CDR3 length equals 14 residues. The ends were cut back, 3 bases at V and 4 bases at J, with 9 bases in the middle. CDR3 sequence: CASSLTVYNEKLFF. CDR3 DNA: TGTGCCAGCAGTTTGACAGTATATAATGAAAAACTGTTTTTT.

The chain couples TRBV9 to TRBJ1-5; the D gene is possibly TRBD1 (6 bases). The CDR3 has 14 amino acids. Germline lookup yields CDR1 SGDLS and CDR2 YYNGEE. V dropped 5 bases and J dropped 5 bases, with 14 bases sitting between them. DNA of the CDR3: TGTGCCAGCAGTGGCCAGGGGTCAGATCAGCCCCAGCATTTT. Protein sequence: CASSGQGSDQPQHF. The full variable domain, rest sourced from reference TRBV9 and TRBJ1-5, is DSGVTQTPKHLITATGQRVTLRCSPRSGDLSVYWYQQSLDQGLQFLIQYYNGEERAKGNILERFSAQQFPDLHSELNLSSLELGDSALYFCASSGQGSDQPQHFGDGTRLSIL.

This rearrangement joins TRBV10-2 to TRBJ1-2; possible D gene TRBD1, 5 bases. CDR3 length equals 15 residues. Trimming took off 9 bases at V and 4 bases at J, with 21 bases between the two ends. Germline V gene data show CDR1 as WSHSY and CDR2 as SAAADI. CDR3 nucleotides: TGCGCCAGTCAGGGTCGAGCCTCGGGCGGCTATGGCTACACCTTC. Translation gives CASQGRASGGYGYTF.

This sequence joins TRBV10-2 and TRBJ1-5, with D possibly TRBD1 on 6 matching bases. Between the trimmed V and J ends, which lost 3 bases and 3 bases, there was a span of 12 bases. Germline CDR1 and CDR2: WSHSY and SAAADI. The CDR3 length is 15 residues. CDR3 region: CASSEPDRYNQPQHF. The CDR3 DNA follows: TGCGCCAGCAGTGAACCCGACAGGTACAATCAGCCCCAGCATTTT.

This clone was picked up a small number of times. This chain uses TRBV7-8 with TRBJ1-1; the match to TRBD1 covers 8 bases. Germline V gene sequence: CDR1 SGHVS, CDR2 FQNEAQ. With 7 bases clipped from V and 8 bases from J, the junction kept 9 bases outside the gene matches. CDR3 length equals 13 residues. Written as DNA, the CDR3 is TGTGCCAGCACCCGACAGGGGATTAAAGAAGCTTTCTTT. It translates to CASTRQGIKEAFF.

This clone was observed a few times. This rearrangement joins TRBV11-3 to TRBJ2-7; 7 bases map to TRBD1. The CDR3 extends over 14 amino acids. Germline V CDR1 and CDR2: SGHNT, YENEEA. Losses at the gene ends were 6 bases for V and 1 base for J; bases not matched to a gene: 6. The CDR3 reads CASSRDRASYEQYF. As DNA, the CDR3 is TGTGCCAGCAGTCGAGACAGGGCTTCCTACGAGCAGTACTTC.

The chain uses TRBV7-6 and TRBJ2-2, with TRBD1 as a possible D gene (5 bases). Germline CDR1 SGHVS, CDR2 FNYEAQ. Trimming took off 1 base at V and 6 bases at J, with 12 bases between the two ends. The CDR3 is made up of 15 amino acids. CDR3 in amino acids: CASSLVAGLAGELFF. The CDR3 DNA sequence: TGTGCCAGCAGCTTAGTGGCAGGGCTGGCCGGGGAGCTGTTTTTT.

The CDR3 loop reads CAWGYRVRGEQYF. The CDR3 DNA is TGTGCCTGGGGATACAGGGTCCGTGGCGAGCAGTACTTC. This rearrangement joins TRBV30 to TRBJ2-5; weak D call: TRBD1 (6 bases). The better agreement between TRBJ2-7 and the DNA end casts doubt on the J call. The germline V gene encodes CDR1 GTSNPN and CDR2 SVGIG (reference sequence). This CDR3 has 13 residues.

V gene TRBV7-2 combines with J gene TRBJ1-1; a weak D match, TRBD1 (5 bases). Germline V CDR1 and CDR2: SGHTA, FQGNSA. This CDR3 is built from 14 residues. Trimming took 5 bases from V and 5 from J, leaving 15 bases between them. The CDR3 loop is CASSLGTLGTEAFF. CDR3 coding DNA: TGTGCCAGCAGCCTAGGGACGTTAGGGACTGAAGCTTTCTTT.

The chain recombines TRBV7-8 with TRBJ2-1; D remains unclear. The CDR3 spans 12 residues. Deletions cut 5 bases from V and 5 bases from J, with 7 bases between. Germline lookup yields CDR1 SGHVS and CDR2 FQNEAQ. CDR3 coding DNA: TGTGCCAGCAGCCGCAGAGACAATGAGCAGTTCTTC. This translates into CASSRRDNEQFF.

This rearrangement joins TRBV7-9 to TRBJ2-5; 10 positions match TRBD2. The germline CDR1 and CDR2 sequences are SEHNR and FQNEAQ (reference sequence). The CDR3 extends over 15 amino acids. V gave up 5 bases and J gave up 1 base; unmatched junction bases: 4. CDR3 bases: TGTGCCAGCAGCCGTCTAGCGGGAGCCCAAGAGACCCAGTACTTC. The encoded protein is CASSRLAGAQETQYF.

The chain's CDR3 is CASSLDPTYNEQFF. For the CDR3, the DNA is TGTGCCAGCAGCTTAGATCCGACCTACAATGAGCAGTTCTTC. This chain connects TRBV11-3 to TRBJ2-1; D remains unclear. CDR1 and CDR2 from the germline V gene are SGHNT and YENEEA. The CDR3 runs 14 residues. Trimming shortened V by 0 bases and J by 2 bases, and 5 bases separated the two germline ends.

CDR3: CASSLGRYTGNTIYF. In nucleotides, the CDR3 is TGTGCCAGCAGCTTAGGGCGATATACTGGAAACACCATATATTTT. The gene calls are TRBV11-2 and TRBJ1-3; unclear D gene. V was clipped by 1 base and J by 2 bases, with 9 bases between them. Looked up from germline, CDR1 is SGHAT and CDR2 is FQNNGV. This CDR3 is built from 15 residues.

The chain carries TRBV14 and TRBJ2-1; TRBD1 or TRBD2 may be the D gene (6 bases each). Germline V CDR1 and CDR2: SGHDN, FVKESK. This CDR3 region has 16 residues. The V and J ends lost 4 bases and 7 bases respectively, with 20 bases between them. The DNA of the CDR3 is TGTGCCAGCAGCCGACGGGGGCAGGGAGTGATGAATGAGCAGTTCTTC. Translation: CASSRRGQGVMNEQFF. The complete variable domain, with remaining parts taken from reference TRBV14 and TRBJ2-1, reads EAGVTQFPSHSVIEKGQTVTLRCDPISGHDNLYWYRRVMGKEIKFLLHFVKESKQDESGMPNNRFLAERTGGTYSTLKVQPAELEDSGVYFCASSRRGQGVMNEQFFGPGTRLTVL.

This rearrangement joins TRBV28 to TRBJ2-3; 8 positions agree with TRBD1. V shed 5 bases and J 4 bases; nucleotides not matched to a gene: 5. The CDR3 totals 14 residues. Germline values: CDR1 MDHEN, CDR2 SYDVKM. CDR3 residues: CASSVDRVADTQYF. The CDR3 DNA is TGTGCCAGCAGTGTGGACAGGGTTGCAGATACGCAGTATTTT.

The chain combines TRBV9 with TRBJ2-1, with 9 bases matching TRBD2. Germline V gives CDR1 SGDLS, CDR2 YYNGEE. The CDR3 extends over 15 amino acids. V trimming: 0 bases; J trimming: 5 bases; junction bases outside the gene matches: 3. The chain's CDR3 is CASSVELAGDNEQFF. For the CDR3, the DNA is TGTGCCAGCAGCGTAGAGTTAGCGGGGGACAATGAGCAGTTCTTC.

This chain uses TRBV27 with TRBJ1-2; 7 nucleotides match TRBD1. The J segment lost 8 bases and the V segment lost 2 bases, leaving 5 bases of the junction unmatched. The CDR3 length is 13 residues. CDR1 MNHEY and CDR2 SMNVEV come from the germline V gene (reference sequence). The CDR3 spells CASSLTRGRGYTF. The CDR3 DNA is TGTGCCAGCAGTTTAACCAGGGGGAGAGGCTACACCTTC.

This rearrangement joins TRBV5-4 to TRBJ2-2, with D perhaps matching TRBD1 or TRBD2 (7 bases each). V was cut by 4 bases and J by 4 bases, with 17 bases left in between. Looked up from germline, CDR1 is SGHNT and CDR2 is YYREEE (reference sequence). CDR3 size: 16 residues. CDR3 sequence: CASSQGGKVVTGELFF. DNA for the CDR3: TGTGCCAGCAGCCAGGGGGGGAAGGTGGTCACCGGGGAGCTGTTTTTT.